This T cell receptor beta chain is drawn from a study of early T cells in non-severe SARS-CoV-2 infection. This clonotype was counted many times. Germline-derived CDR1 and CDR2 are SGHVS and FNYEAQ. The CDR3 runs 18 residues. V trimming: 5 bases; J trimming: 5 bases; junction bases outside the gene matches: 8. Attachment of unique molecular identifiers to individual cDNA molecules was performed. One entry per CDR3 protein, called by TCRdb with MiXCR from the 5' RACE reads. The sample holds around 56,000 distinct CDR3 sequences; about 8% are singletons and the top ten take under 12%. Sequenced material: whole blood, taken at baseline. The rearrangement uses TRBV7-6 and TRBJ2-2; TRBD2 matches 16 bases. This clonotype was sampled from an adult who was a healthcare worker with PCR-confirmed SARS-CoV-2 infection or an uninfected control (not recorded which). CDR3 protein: CASSQGLAGGRNTGELFF. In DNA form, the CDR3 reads TGTGCCAGCAGCCAGGGACTAGCGGGAGGGCGAAATACCGGGGAGCTGTTTTTT.